The 22 T cell receptor beta chains listed next were all sequenced from one sample in a study of blood T cell repertoires in COVID-19 (dated by TCRdb to about 2020). Library preparation employed the immunoSEQ multiplex PCR assay. TCRdb obtained this table from immuneACCESS and retained in-frame rearrangements with V and J assigned. These tables miss some clones; where compared with another copy, unresolved V genes account for less than half of the shortfall, and the remainder is unexplained. The sample contains 200,000 or so clones, roughly nine tenths of them found a single time. Clones ranked in the top ten supply about 0.81% of the sample. The specimen was peripheral blood. These receptor sequences come from a woman in her sixties or seventies with acute or convalescent COVID-19.

The V and J genes are TRBV5-4 and TRBJ2-1; D might be TRBD2 (5 bases). Trimming cost V 4 bases and J 0 bases, with 14 bases left between them. Germline CDR1 and CDR2: SGHNT and YYREEE (reference sequence). The CDR3 has 16 residues. CDR3 nucleotides: TGTGCCAGCAGCGATTGGAGCGGTAGCTCCTACAATGAGCAGTTCTTC. Amino acid sequence: CASSDWSGSSYNEQFF. Using reference TRBV5-4 and TRBJ2-1 for the parts outside the CDR3, the full variable domain is ETGVTQSPTHLIKTRGQQVTLRCSSQSGHNTVSWYQQALGQGPQFIFQYYREEENGRGNFPPRFSGLQFPNYSSELNVNALELDDSALYLCASSDWSGSSYNEQFFGPGTRLTVL.

The rearrangement joins TRBV14 to TRBJ1-2; D may be TRBD1 (6 bases). Germline CDR1 SGHDN, CDR2 FVKESK. V lost 3 bases, J lost 9 bases, and 11 bases lay in between. CDR3 length: 12 residues. CDR3 DNA sequence: TGTGCCAGCAGCCATCCCCAGGGGCGCTACACCTTC. This codes for CASSHPQGRYTF.

This chain links TRBV27 with TRBJ1-2; 7 bases are a match to TRBD1. This CDR3 region has 17 residues. The V gene's germline CDR1 is MNHEY and CDR2 SMNVEV (reference sequence). V was clipped by 3 bases and J by 6 bases; unmatched bases: 16. CDR3 nucleotides: TGTGCCAGCAGTTTCGGGGGAGGACAGGATTGGGTAGATGGCTACACCTTC. Translated, it gives CASSFGGGQDWVDGYTF.

The chain's CDR3 is CASSPEKGAKETQYF. In DNA, the CDR3 is TGTGCCAGCTCACCAGAGAAGGGAGCTAAAGAGACCCAGTACTTC. The rearrangement links TRBV18 to TRBJ2-5; TRBD2 is a possible D gene (5 bases). This CDR3 is 15 amino acids long. V lost 2 bases and J 3 bases, leaving 13 bases between the germline ends. Germline CDR1 KGHSH, CDR2 LQKENI.

The J gene is TRBJ1-4, the V gene TRBV9; 7 positions agree with TRBD1. The CDR3 is 19 amino acids. Trimming removed 3 bases from V and 0 bases from J; junction bases left unmatched: 14. The germline V gene has CDR1 SGDLS and CDR2 YYNGEE. The CDR3 is CASSASMTGPAATNEKLFF. The CDR3 nucleotides read TGTGCCAGCAGCGCCTCAATGACAGGGCCAGCAGCAACTAATGAAAAACTGTTTTTT.

This clone was seen only a few times. The V gene is TRBV7-9, the J gene TRBJ1-5; D perhaps matches TRBD1 (5 bases). V lost 2 bases, J lost 2 bases, and 10 bases lay in between. The CDR3 sequence is 15 residues long. Germline CDR1 reads SEHNR; CDR2 reads FQNEAQ (reference sequence). The CDR3 spells CASSLQGTGNQPQHF. The DNA for the CDR3 is TGTGCCAGCAGCTTACAGGGAACGGGCAATCAGCCCCAGCATTTT.

The chain links TRBV5-1 to TRBJ1-6, with D tentatively TRBD1 (5 bases). The V gene lost 0 bases and the J gene lost 8 bases, with 9 bases spanning the gap. Germline CDR1 SGHRS, CDR2 YFSETQ. CDR3 length: 14 residues. CDR3 sequence (DNA): TGCGCCAGCAGCTTGGCCGAAGGGGATTCACCCCTCCACTTT. Protein sequence: CASSLAEGDSPLHF.

This chain uses TRBV5-1 with TRBJ2-3; 9 bases match TRBD2. The CDR3 is 15 amino acids. The V and J ends lost 0 bases and 5 bases, in that order; junction bases with no gene match: 4. Germline V CDR1 and CDR2: SGHRS, YFSETQ. CDR3 region: CASSLGVSGRDTQYF. The CDR3 bases are TGCGCCAGCAGCTTGGGGGTTAGCGGGAGAGATACGCAGTATTTT.

A few counts support this clone. The chain joins TRBV2 to TRBJ1-1; unclear D gene. CDR3 length: 14 residues. Between the trimmed V and J ends, which lost 1 base and 3 bases, there was a span of 9 bases. Per germline, CDR1 SNHLY and CDR2 FYNNEI. In DNA form, the CDR3 reads TGTGCCAGCAGTGAAGTCCGGGGTGACACTGAAGCTTTCTTT. Its protein product is CASSEVRGDTEAFF.

This clone was recorded a few times. The CDR3 DNA sequence: TGTGCCAGCAGAGGCCTCGACAGAAACTACGAGCAGTACTTC. Translation gives CASRGLDRNYEQYF. The chain is built from TRBV27 and TRBJ2-7; tentatively, D is TRBD1 (5 bases). Trimming stripped 6 bases from V and 3 bases from J, with 15 bases between. The CDR3 runs to 14 residues. Per the germline V gene, CDR1 is MNHEY and CDR2 is SMNVEV (reference sequence).

J is TRBJ1-2 and V is TRBV12-1; the D segment call TRBD1 is taken from the table without a DNA check. TRBV12-1 is a listed pseudogene. There are 16 residues in the CDR3. In DNA form, the CDR3 reads TGTGCCAGCAGCTTTGAGGGACAGGGGGAGGAAGATGGCTACACCTTC. This translates into CASSFEGQGEEDGYTF.

The V gene is TRBV7-3, the J gene TRBJ2-3; 8 nucleotides align to TRBD2. Germline CDR1 is SGHTA and CDR2 is FQGTGA. CDR3 size: 17 residues. V lost 5 bases to trimming and J lost 4 bases; unmatched junction nucleotides: 14. The DNA of the CDR3 is TGTGCCAGCAGCCGAAACGGGAGGGCCCGTGAGTCAGATACGCAGTATTTT. Translated: CASSRNGRARESDTQYF.

Note on this clone: This specimen includes other DNA sequences encoding the same CDR3. V usage is TRBV12-5 and J usage is TRBJ1-1; D remains ambiguous. The CDR3 runs 13 residues. Germline V CDR1 and CDR2: LGHNT, FRNRAP. Between the trimmed V and J ends, which lost 3 bases and 1 base, there was a span of 6 bases. CDR3 sequence reads: CASGFRENTEAFF. The CDR3 nucleotides read TGTGCTAGTGGTTTTAGAGAGAACACTGAAGCTTTCTTT. The variable domain in full, completed from reference TRBV12-5 and TRBJ1-1, reads DARVTQTPRHKVTEMGQEVTMRCQPILGHNTVFWYRQTMMQGLELLAYFRNRAPLDDSGMPKDRFSAEMPDATLATLKIQPSEPRDSAVYFCASGFRENTEAFFGQGTRLTVV.

The rearrangement links TRBV18 to TRBJ2-2; the D gene is possibly TRBD1 (5 bases). Germline CDR1 and CDR2: KGHSH and LQKENI. Deletions cut 1 base from V and 5 bases from J, with 14 bases between. The CDR3 sequence is 16 residues long. The CDR3 DNA is TGTGCCAGCTCACCACTGGACATGGGGTGGACCGGGGAGCTGTTTTTT. Its protein is CASSPLDMGWTGELFF.

The chain joins TRBV30 to TRBJ1-1; D perhaps matches TRBD1 (5 bases). The ends were cut back, 0 bases at V and 3 bases at J, with 20 bases in the middle. The germline gives CDR1 GTSNPN, CDR2 SVGIG (reference sequence). The length of the CDR3 is 17 residues. Written as DNA, the CDR3 is TGTGCCTGGAGTGTACGGGGGGTTGATTTCTCGTACACTGAAGCTTTCTTT. The encoded protein is CAWSVRGVDFSYTEAFF.

This chain uses TRBV19 with TRBJ1-4, with unresolved D. Germline CDR1 LNHDA, CDR2 SQIVND (reference sequence). V was cut by 3 bases and J by 7 bases, with 18 bases left in between. This CDR3 has 16 amino acids. In DNA form, the CDR3 reads TGTGCCAGTAGTATTCCCTTTAAGACGGCGGGTGAAAAACTGTTTTTT. Protein: CASSIPFKTAGEKLFF.

The chain joins TRBV4-1 to TRBJ1-2, with D uncertain. The CDR3 consists of 18 residues. Germline V gene lookup returns CDR1 MGHRA and CDR2 YSYEKL. The V and J ends lost 0 bases and 4 bases respectively, with 21 bases between them. In DNA form, the CDR3 reads TGCGCCAGCAGCCAAGAACTTCCTGGTGGGGTAAGCGGCTATGGCTACACCTTC. This translates into CASSQELPGGVSGYGYTF.

The chain couples TRBV2 to TRBJ2-5, with TRBD2 identical over 11 bases. CDR3 length: 14 amino acids. From germline, CDR1 is SNHLY and CDR2 FYNNEI. Losses at the gene ends were 5 bases for V and 5 bases for J; bases not matched to a gene: 4. In DNA form, the CDR3 reads TGTGCCAGCAGTACGACTAGCGGGGCGGAGACCCAGTACTTC. Translating gives CASSTTSGAETQYF. Full variable domain (outside the CDR3, taken from reference TRBV2 and TRBJ2-5): EPEVTQTPSHQVTQMGQEVILRCVPISNHLYFYWYRQILGQKVEFLVSFYNNEISEKSEIFDDQFSVERPDGSNFTLKIRSTKLEDSAMYFCASSTTSGAETQYFGPGTRLLVL.

The chain carries TRBV6-5 and TRBJ1-6; a weak D match, TRBD1 (6 bases). The germline gives CDR1 MNHEY, CDR2 SVGAGI. The CDR3 runs 14 residues. V dropped 11 bases and J dropped 0 bases, with 11 bases sitting between them. CDR3 region: CASQGFSYNSPLHF. The CDR3 nucleotides are TGTGCCTCACAGGGTTTCTCCTATAATTCACCCCTCCACTTT.

The chain couples TRBV19 to TRBJ2-1; D gene ambiguous. V was trimmed by 2 bases and J by 3 bases, leaving 8 bases between them. Germline V gene lookup returns CDR1 LNHDA and CDR2 SQIVND (reference sequence). This CDR3 is 14 amino acids long. CDR3 bases: TGTGCCAGTAGTATAACCAACAGCTACAATGAGCAGTTCTTC. Its protein product is CASSITNSYNEQFF.

This chain links TRBV18 with TRBJ1-1, with D uncertain. The CDR3 runs 15 residues. Trimming removed 2 bases at V and 0 bases at J, with 10 bases between. Germline CDR1 reads KGHSH; CDR2 reads LQKENI. In DNA, the CDR3 is TGTGCCAGCTCACCAACAGAACAGATGAACACTGAAGCTTTCTTT. Its protein is CASSPTEQMNTEAFF.

The gene calls are TRBV15 and TRBJ1-3; no clear D. This CDR3 region has 15 residues. Trimming took 0 bases from V and 2 from J, leaving 8 bases between them. Germline loops: CDR1 LNHNV, CDR2 YYDKDF (reference sequence). The CDR3 DNA follows: TGTGCCACCAGCAGAGATAGGCGGACTGGAAACACCATATATTTT. It yields the protein CATSRDRRTGNTIYF.